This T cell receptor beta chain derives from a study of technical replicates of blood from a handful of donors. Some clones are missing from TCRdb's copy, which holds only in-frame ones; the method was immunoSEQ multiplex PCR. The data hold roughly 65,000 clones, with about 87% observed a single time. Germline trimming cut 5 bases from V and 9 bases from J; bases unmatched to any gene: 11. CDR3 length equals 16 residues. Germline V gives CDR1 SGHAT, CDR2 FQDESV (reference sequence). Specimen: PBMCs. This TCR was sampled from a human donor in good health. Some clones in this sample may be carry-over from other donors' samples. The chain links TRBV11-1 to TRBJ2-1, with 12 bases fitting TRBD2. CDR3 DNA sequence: TGTGCCAGCAGCCGATCTAGCGGGGGGGCGCTCGGTGAGCAGTTCTTC. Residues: CASSRSSGGALGEQFF.